This entry lists 23 T cell receptor beta chains sequenced from one sample in a study of T cell repertoires in cytomegalovirus infection. TCRdb analysed the reads with MiXCR anew, one entry per CDR3 protein. The sample contains about 830,000 distinct CDR3 sequences, approximately 29% of which appear only once. Their recognized antigens are unknown. This specimen consisted of cultured CD8+ T cells from PBMCs, obtained from culture after CMV antigen stimulation. The receptors were gathered from a human donor in good health (CMV status not recorded). Some clones in this sample may be carry-over from other donors' samples.

The table lists this clonotype with a few counts. V usage is TRBV7-9 and J usage is TRBJ1-2; no reliable D call. There are 14 residues in the CDR3. The V end lost 5 bases, the J end lost 1 base, and 11 bases lay between the germline ends. Germline V CDR1 and CDR2: SEHNR, FQNEAQ (reference sequence). This CDR3 is CASSRGTVNYGYTF. DNA of the CDR3: TGTGCCAGCAGCCGAGGAACGGTTAACTATGGCTACACCTTC. The full variable domain, completed using reference TRBV7-9 and TRBJ1-2, is DTGVSQNPRHKITKRGQNVTFRCDPISEHNRLYWYRQTLGQGPEFLTYFQNEAQLEKSRLLSDRFSAERPKGSFSTLEIQRTEQGDSAMYLCASSRGTVNYGYTFGSGTRLTVV.

The sample holds a few counts of this clonotype. The chain links TRBV10-3 to TRBJ2-3; the D gene is possibly TRBD2 (5 bases). V lost 2 bases and J lost 2, with 14 bases in between. The germline gives CDR1 ENHRY, CDR2 SYGVKD. This CDR3 has 16 residues. The CDR3 spells CAISEAGVPHTDTQYF. The CDR3 DNA reads as TGTGCCATCAGTGAGGCCGGGGTGCCGCACACAGATACGCAGTATTTT.

V gene TRBV5-6 combines with J gene TRBJ2-6, with D possibly matching TRBD2 (5 bases). The CDR3 extends over 17 amino acids. CDR1 SGHDT and CDR2 YYEEEE come from the germline V gene. V lost 4 bases and J 0 bases, leaving 14 bases between the germline ends. The CDR3 here is CASSRRTAYSGANVLTF. CDR3 nucleotides: TGTGCCAGCAGCCGCAGGACTGCCTACTCTGGGGCCAACGTCCTGACTTTC.

In its sample, this clonotype was seen a few times. The chain links TRBV7-9 to TRBJ2-1; the D gene is possibly TRBD2 (6 bases). V lost 11 bases and J 4 bases, leaving 15 bases between the germline ends. Germline V gene sequence: CDR1 SEHNR, CDR2 FQNEAQ (reference sequence). The CDR3 extends over 13 amino acids. CDR3 bases: TGTGCCCTGGGAATAGCGGAATACAATGAGCAGTTCTTC. Protein sequence: CALGIAEYNEQFF. Drawing the rest from reference TRBV7-9 and TRBJ2-1, the complete variable domain is DTGVSQNPRHKITKRGQNVTFRCDPISEHNRLYWYRQTLGQGPEFLTYFQNEAQLEKSRLLSDRFSAERPKGSFSTLEIQRTEQGDSAMYLCALGIAEYNEQFFGPGTRLTVL.

The genes are TRBV12-3 or TRBV12-4 and TRBJ2-5; D perhaps matches TRBD1 (6 bases). The CDR3 spans 16 residues. V dropped 5 bases and J dropped 2 bases, with 18 bases sitting between them. Here the CDR3 DNA reads TGTGCCAGCAGTCCTGGCGAGACAGGCCGACAAGAGACCCAGTACTTC. Its translation is CASSPGETGRQETQYF.

Note on this clonotype: The junction departs from the called germline gene at one end, perhaps through a read error. The chain employs TRBV28 and TRBJ2-1; TRBD2 agrees at 10 bases. Per the germline V gene, CDR1 is MDHEN and CDR2 is SYDVKM. The CDR3 covers 16 residues. As DNA, the CDR3 is TGTGCCAACAGTTTCCAGCGGGGGGGGGGATACAATGAGCAGTTCTTC. This translates into CANSFQRGGGYNEQFF.

The genes are TRBV7-6 and TRBJ1-5, with D perhaps TRBD1 (5 bases). The V gene lost 3 bases and the J gene lost 2 bases, with 11 bases spanning the gap. Germline V CDR1 and CDR2: SGHVS, FNYEAQ. The CDR3 has 15 amino acids. Here the CDR3 reads CASSFSGPRNQPQHF. The DNA for the CDR3 is TGTGCCAGCAGCTTTTCGGGACCGCGCAATCAGCCCCAGCATTTT.

A few counts support this clonotype. The CDR3 spells CASSPGPLSGYTF. The DNA for the CDR3 is TGTGCCAGCAGCCCGGGGCCCCTTAGTGGCTACACCTTC. This chain links TRBV7-8 with TRBJ1-2; maybe TRBD1 (5 bases). The V and J ends lost 5 bases and 7 bases respectively, with 14 bases between them. Germline assignment: CDR1 SGHVS and CDR2 FQNEAQ. The CDR3 runs to 13 residues.

This clonotype has ten or more counts. The V and J genes are TRBV7-9 and TRBJ2-7; D is undetermined. V lost 3 bases and J 0 bases, leaving 15 bases between the germline ends. Germline-derived CDR1 and CDR2 are SEHNR and FQNEAQ (reference sequence). The length of the CDR3 is 16 residues. CDR3 amino acids: CASSFQEGSISYEQYF. In DNA form, the CDR3 reads TGTGCCAGCAGCTTCCAGGAAGGATCTATCTCCTACGAGCAGTACTTC.

V gene TRBV7-2 combines with J gene TRBJ2-1; 16 bases line up with TRBD2. CDR1 SGHTA and CDR2 FQGNSA come from the germline V gene. The V gene end was trimmed by 5 bases and the J gene end by 4 bases; junction bases not matched to a gene: 5. This CDR3 contains 17 residues. This CDR3 is CASSPRGLAGGYNEQFF. The CDR3, as DNA: TGTGCCAGCAGCCCTAGGGGACTAGCGGGAGGGTACAATGAGCAGTTCTTC.

This clonotype has at least ten counts. The chain couples TRBV3-1 to TRBJ1-2; 7 positions match TRBD1. CDR1 is LGHDT and CDR2 is YNNKEL in the germline V gene (reference sequence). The CDR3 covers 15 residues. With V trimmed by 4 bases and J by 2 bases, 7 bases remained unmatched. CDR3 sequence: CASSLTTGPNYGYTF. Written as DNA, the CDR3 is TGTGCCAGCAGCCTAACGACAGGGCCAAACTATGGCTACACCTTC. Using reference TRBV3-1 and TRBJ1-2 for the parts outside the CDR3, the full variable domain is DTAVSQTPKYLVTQMGNDKSIKCEQNLGHDTMYWYKQDSKKFLKIMFSYNNKELIINETVPNRFSPKSPDKAHLNLHINSLELGDSAVYFCASSLTTGPNYGYTFGSGTRLTVV.

This clonotype was seen many times. The rearrangement joins TRBV6-5 to TRBJ1-5, with a possible D match to TRBD1 (6 bases). This CDR3 contains 17 residues. The V gene lost 6 bases and the J gene lost 0 bases, with 18 bases spanning the gap. Germline CDR1 reads MNHEY; CDR2 reads SVGAGI. CDR3 residues: CASRPRTVANSNQPQHF. The CDR3 region has the DNA TGTGCCAGCAGACCGCGGACAGTTGCCAATAGCAATCAGCCCCAGCATTTT.

The V and J genes are TRBV4-3 and TRBJ2-1; no firm D call. CDR3 length equals 15 residues. Per germline, CDR1 LGHNA and CDR2 YSLEER. Trimming stripped 1 base from V and 1 base from J, with 8 bases between. The CDR3 loop is CASSQARLSYNEQFF. CDR3 sequence (DNA): TGCGCCAGCAGCCAAGCACGGTTATCCTACAATGAGCAGTTCTTC.

The chain uses TRBV4-2 and TRBJ2-1, with no clear D. Looked up from germline, CDR1 is LGHNA and CDR2 is YNFKEQ. V was cut by 4 bases and J by 6 bases, with 10 bases left in between. The CDR3 has 13 residues. CDR3 sequence: CASSPLTGNEQFF. In nucleotides, the CDR3 is TGTGCCAGCAGCCCCCTCACGGGCAATGAGCAGTTCTTC.

This clonotype has only a few counts. The chain employs TRBV5-8 and TRBJ2-5; D uncertain. V lost 7 bases and J lost 4, with 17 bases in between. The CDR3 loop spans 14 amino acids. CDR1 and CDR2 (germline): SGHTS, YDEGEE. The CDR3 sequence is CASLSFVRGETQYF. In nucleotides, the CDR3 is TGTGCCAGCCTCAGCTTCGTGAGAGGAGAGACCCAGTACTTC. Full variable domain (rest looked up from reference TRBV5-8 and TRBJ2-5): EAGVTQSPTHLIKTRGQQATLRCSPISGHTSVYWYQQALGLGLQFLLWYDEGEERNRGNFPPRFSGRQFPNYSSELNVNALELEDSALYLCASLSFVRGETQYFGPGTRLLVL.

In this sample, this clonotype turned up many times. V usage is TRBV7-8 and J usage is TRBJ2-1; D ambiguous. Trimming took 4 bases from V and 3 from J, leaving 13 bases between them. This CDR3 region has 15 residues. Germline V CDR1 and CDR2: SGHVS, FQNEAQ. The CDR3 here is CASSSGRRIYNEQFF. The CDR3 nucleotides are TGTGCCAGCAGCTCTGGACGGCGGATCTACAATGAGCAGTTCTTC.

In its sample, this clonotype was seen many times. The J gene is TRBJ2-1, the V gene TRBV7-8, with TRBD2 as a possible D gene (7 bases). Trimming took 6 bases from V and 7 from J, leaving 13 bases between them. Germline V gene data show CDR1 as SGHVS and CDR2 as FQNEAQ. The CDR3 totals 13 residues. CDR3 loop: CASRGGGRNEQFF. The CDR3 DNA follows: TGTGCCAGCAGAGGGGGGGGCCGGAATGAGCAGTTCTTC. The full variable domain, in which reference TRBV7-8 and TRBJ2-1 provide the parts outside the CDR3, is GAGVSQSPRYKVAKRGQDVALRCDPISGHVSLFWYQQALGQGPEFLTYFQNEAQLDKSGLPSDRFFAERPEGSVSTLKIQRTQQEDSAVYLCASRGGGRNEQFFGPGTRLTVL.

The chain joins TRBV7-6 to TRBJ2-3; a weak D match, TRBD2 (5 bases). From germline, CDR1 is SGHVS and CDR2 FNYEAQ. Trimming removed 1 base from V and 4 bases from J, with 15 bases in between. The CDR3 covers 16 residues. The CDR3 loop is CASSLELVSVSDTQYF. For the CDR3, the DNA is TGTGCCAGCAGCTTAGAACTAGTGAGCGTATCAGATACGCAGTATTTT.

The chain uses TRBV27 and TRBJ1-6; TRBD1 is a possible D gene (5 bases). Germline-derived CDR1 and CDR2 are MNHEY and SMNVEV (reference sequence). The CDR3 runs to 16 residues. V lost 3 bases, J lost 8 bases, and 17 bases lay in between. The CDR3 loop reads CASSFILGALDSPLHF. The CDR3 nucleotides are TGTGCCAGCAGTTTTATTCTTGGGGCATTAGATTCACCCCTCCACTTT.

This clonotype was counted many times. V is TRBV27 and J is TRBJ2-5, with 8 bases that match TRBD1. Germline loops: CDR1 MNHEY, CDR2 SMNVEV (reference sequence). This CDR3 comprises 15 residues. Germline trimming cut 5 bases from V and 5 bases from J; bases unmatched to any gene: 10. This CDR3 reads CASSPRTGRLETQYF. The CDR3, as DNA: TGTGCCAGCAGTCCTCGGACAGGGAGGTTGGAGACCCAGTACTTC.

This clonotype was counted between two and nine times. The chain has TRBV7-9 and TRBJ2-7; possible D gene TRBD2, 6 bases. The CDR3 sequence is 13 residues long. CDR1 is SEHNR, CDR2 FQNEAQ, per germline (reference sequence). With 1 base removed from V and 5 bases from J, the gap between germline ends came to 9 bases. The CDR3 DNA sequence: TGTGCCAGCAGCTTAGGCGGGGTGGACGAGCAGTACGTC. Protein: CASSLGGVDEQYV.

This clonotype was counted between two and nine times. The gene calls are TRBV2 and TRBJ2-7; D might be TRBD1 (5 bases). Per the germline V gene, CDR1 is SNHLY and CDR2 is FYNNEI. Trimming removed 6 bases at V and 3 bases at J, with 15 bases between. The CDR3 runs to 14 residues. The CDR3 nucleotides are TGTGCCAGCAGCCCCGAGTTAGGGGTCTACGAGCAGTACGTC. Protein product: CASSPELGVYEQYV.

This rearrangement joins TRBV6-6 to TRBJ1-5; D is undetermined. This CDR3 spans 11 amino acids. The ends were cut back, 8 bases at V and 5 bases at J, with 7 bases in the middle. Germline CDR1 MNHNY, CDR2 SVGAGI (reference sequence). This CDR3 reads CASGLDQPQHF. The CDR3 DNA reads as TGTGCCAGCGGATTGGATCAGCCCCAGCATTTT.